The rows below give T cell receptor beta chains drawn from one sample of a study of cytomegalovirus exposure and HLA in healthy donors. Profiled with immunoSEQ multiplex PCR; TCRdb holds only in-frame clones, not every one. In the table there are some 84,000 clones, just under 80% of which are singletons. The specimen sequenced was PBMCs. The receptor set was obtained from a male donor in good health and CMV-seropositive. Each CDR3 is given with its conserved first and last residue. A D gene is named only where the DNA matches it firmly. Clone size, where shown, is once, few, many, or a class for clones that have expanded.

TRBV5-1	-	-	TRBJ2-3	TGCGCCAGCAGCTTGGCGGCAGATACGCAGTATTTT	CASSLAADTQYF
TRBV28	TRBD1	-	TRBJ2-7	TGTGCCAGCAGCGGACAGGGGCCATCCTACGAGCAGTACTTC	CASSGQGPSYEQYF
TRBV7-3	TRBD2	-	TRBJ2-7	TGTGCCAGCAGCTTGGATGGCGGGAGGTCCTCCTACGAGCAGTACTTC	CASSLDGGRSSYEQYF
TRBV5-1	-	few	TRBJ1-4	TGCGCCAGCAGCCCCCGAGGGGGACGATACACTAATGAAAAACTGTTTTTT	CASSPRGGRYTNEKLFF
TRBV11-2	TRBD2	-	TRBJ2-7	TGTGCCAGCACCATAGCGGGAGGGCCGTTCGAGCAGTACTTC	CASTIAGGPFEQYF
TRBV9	TRBD1	-	TRBJ1-2	TGTGCCAGCAGCGGGACGGGACAGGGTTTCGGCTACACCTTC	CASSGTGQGFGYTF
TRBV4-1	-	-	TRBJ1-4	TGCGCCAGCAGCCAAGGAGTAGTTACAGGCCTATCTGCAACTAATGAAAAACTGTTTTTT	CASSQGVVTGLSATNEKLFF
TRBV11-2	TRBD2	-	TRBJ2-7	TGTGCCAGCAGCTTCCTTAGCGGGGCGGCCGGCGAGCAGTACTTC	CASSFLSGAAGEQYF
TRBV7-9	TRBD2	-	TRBJ2-1	TGTGCCAGCAGCAGCCGACAGGGACTAGCGGACGGTGAGCAGTTCTTC	CASSSRQGLADGEQFF
TRBV27	-	-	TRBJ2-3	TGTGCCAGCACCACTAGTTTTTGGGGCACAGATACGCAGTATTTT	CASTTSFWGTDTQYF
TRBV7-9	TRBD1	-	TRBJ2-1	TGTGCCAGCAGCCGCACAGGGGTCTCTCTCGATGAGCAGTTCTTC	CASSRTGVSLDEQFF
TRBV15	TRBD1	once	TRBJ1-5	TGTGCCACCAGCAGAGAGACGACAGGGACCCAGCCCCAGCATTTT	CATSRETTGTQPQHF
TRBV2	-	-	TRBJ1-5	TGTGCCAGTCGGCAGGCGCTCAATCAGCCCCAGCATTTT	CASRQALNQPQHF
TRBV9	-	-	TRBJ2-7	TGTGCCAGCAGCGTAGGTGGGAGCACCTACGAGCAGTACTTC	CASSVGGSTYEQYF
TRBV5-1	TRBD2	-	TRBJ2-7	TGCGCCAGCAGCTTGGGGTCGGCTAGCGGGAGTTACGAGCAGTACTTC	CASSLGSASGSYEQYF
TRBV28	TRBD1	-	TRBJ2-6	TGTGCCAGCAGTTTAACAGGGGTCGGGGCCAACGTCCTGACTTTC	CASSLTGVGANVLTF
TRBV7-9	-	-	TRBJ1-2	TGTGCCATCAGCTCCCAGAACCGAGGGATCCCCCCTTTTTATGGCTACACCTTC	CAISSQNRGIPPFYGYTF
TRBV9	TRBD2	once	TRBJ2-1	TGTGCCAGCAGCTCCGGACTAGCGAACAATGAGCAGTTCTTC	CASSSGLANNEQFF
TRBV9	-	-	TRBJ1-1	TGTGCCAGCAGCGTAGGTATCAGGGCGTTAAGGCCTGAAGCTTTCTTT	CASSVGIRALRPEAFF
TRBV6-5	-	few	TRBJ1-3	TGTGCCAGCAGCTCCACAAACTCTGGAAACACCATATATTTT	CASSSTNSGNTIYF
TRBV11-2	-	-	TRBJ1-1	TGTGCCAGCAGCTTAATACAGCGGCAGACAGGATGGGCCACTGAAGCTTTCTTT	CASSLIQRQTGWATEAFF
TRBV2	TRBD2	few	TRBJ2-3	TGTGCCAGCAGGATGAGACTAGCGGGATCGGATACGCAGTATTTT	CASRMRLAGSDTQYF
TRBV19	-	-	TRBJ1-2	TGTGCCAGTAGTACAGACACTAACTATGGCTACACCTTC	CASSTDTNYGYTF
TRBV2	-	-	TRBJ1-5	TGTGCCAGCAGGGGCGGGACCGAGGGCAATCAGCCCCAGCATTTT	CASRGGTEGNQPQHF
TRBV28	-	-	TRBJ2-2	TGTGCCAGCAGTTTAGGCTCCTGGGAGCTGTTTTTT	CASSLGSWELFF
TRBV7-2	-	-	TRBJ2-7	TGTGCCAGCAGCGGAGGGGGGGTAAGCCGCTCCTACGAGCAGTACTTC	CASSGGGVSRSYEQYF
TRBV6-1	TRBD1	few	TRBJ1-1	TGTGCCAGCAGATCAACGACAGGGGGGACTGAAGCTTTCTTT	CASRSTTGGTEAFF
TRBV10-3	TRBD1	once	TRBJ1-2	TGTGCCATTCAGGACAGGAACTATGGCTACACCTTC	CAIQDRNYGYTF
TRBV2	-	few	TRBJ1-2	TGTGCCAGCAGATGGACGGCCGCAACTAGGGGCTACACCTTC	CASRWTAATRGYTF
TRBV7-9	TRBD2	-	TRBJ2-1	TGTGCCAGCAGCTTAGTTAGCGGGAGTTACAATGAGCAGTTCTTC	CASSLVSGSYNEQFF
TRBV19	TRBD1	-	TRBJ2-1	TGTGCCAGTAGTACACCAGGGGGCGCGCAGTTCTTC	CASSTPGGAQFF
TRBV6-5	-	-	TRBJ2-4	TGTGCCAGCAGCTATGGGAGGTTTCAGTACTTC	CASSYGRFQYF
TRBV29-1	-	few	TRBJ1-1	TGCAGCGGCCGCACAGAGAACACTGAAGCTTTCTTT	CSGRTENTEAFF
TRBV28	TRBD2	-	TRBJ2-2	TGTGCCAGCAGTTTGCAGGTCCGGGGGGCCGGGGAGCTGTTTTTT	CASSLQVRGAGELFF
TRBV5-1	-	-	TRBJ1-2	TGCGCCAGCAGCCCCACAGATAACTATGGCTACACCTTC	CASSPTDNYGYTF
TRBV5-4	TRBD2	-	TRBJ2-7	TGTGCCAGCAGCCCCGGGACTAGCGGGTCCCAAGCCGAGCAGTACTTC	CASSPGTSGSQAEQYF
TRBV10-3	-	-	TRBJ2-7	TGTGCCAGCAATCCCCAACCATCTAGCTCCTACGAGCAGTACTTC	CASNPQPSSSYEQYF
TRBV27	-	-	TRBJ1-1	TGTGCCAGCAGGCTCGGGCAGGGGCAGAACACTGAAGCTTTCTTT	CASRLGQGQNTEAFF
TRBV7-3	-	once	TRBJ2-7	TGTGCCAGCAGCTTAATACTATACGAGCAGTACTTC	CASSLILYEQYF
TRBV5-1	TRBD1	-	TRBJ2-5	TGCGCCAGCAGCACAGGGGGACGTGAGACCCAGTACTTC	CASSTGGRETQYF
TRBV7-9	TRBD1	-	TRBJ2-7	TGTGCCAGCAGCCCGCGGACAGGGGGGCACGAGCAGTACTTC	CASSPRTGGHEQYF
TRBV5-1	TRBD2	-	TRBJ2-7	TGCGCCAGCAGCTTGGAAGGACTAGCGGCCTACGAGCAGTACTTC	CASSLEGLAAYEQYF
TRBV5-4	TRBD1	once	TRBJ2-4	TGTGCCAGCAGCTTGGAGCCGGGACAGGGGGCCAAAAACATTCAGTACTTC	CASSLEPGQGAKNIQYF
TRBV30	-	once	TRBJ1-5	TGTGCCTGGGGGGGCGCCCCTGAAGAGCCCCAGCATTTT	CAWGGAPEEPQHF
TRBV30	-	-	TRBJ2-5	TGTGCCTGGAGTGACGACTTCGGGAGATTTCAAGAGACCCAGTACTTC	CAWSDDFGRFQETQYF
TRBV2	-	-	TRBJ2-3	TGTGCCAGCAGTGGATCAGGCACAGATACGCAGTATTTT	CASSGSGTDTQYF
TRBV6-1	TRBD2	-	TRBJ2-7	TGTGCCAGCAGCGACAGACTAGCGGGTACCTACGAGCAGTACTTC	CASSDRLAGTYEQYF
TRBV6-1	-	-	TRBJ2-7	TGTGCCAGCAGGAGGCGGGACCCAAATCCCTACGAGCAGTACTTC	CASRRRDPNPYEQYF
TRBV19	-	-	TRBJ1-4	TGTGCCAGTAGTTCCCCGCCGGGTGGTAGGCTTTTT	CASSSPPGGRLF
TRBV21-1	-	once	TRBJ2-4	TGTGCCAGCAGCCGGGACTCCGGAAACATTCAGTACTTC	CASSRDSGNIQYF
TRBV6-5	-	-	TRBJ1-3	TGTGCCAGCAGAGCCCAGGGGCTTGGGGGAAACACCATATATTTT	CASRAQGLGGNTIYF
TRBV29-1	-	-	TRBJ2-2	TGCAGCGTTGTGATCTACGGGGAGCTGTTTTTT	CSVVIYGELFF
TRBV7-2	-	once	TRBJ1-3	TGTGCCAGCAGCTTTTTTACCACTTTATTGCCGGAGGGAAACACCATATATTTT	CASSFFTTLLPEGNTIYF
TRBV10-3	-	-	TRBJ1-1	TGTGCCATCAGTGAGTCGATCGGCACTGAAGCTTTCTTT	CAISESIGTEAFF